This T cell receptor beta chain was identified in a study of cytomegalovirus exposure and HLA in healthy donors (dated by TCRdb to 2015 to 2018). About the study as a whole: According to an earlier analysis of 550 to 700 of the donors, 150 million to 200 million T cells yielded 120 million or so unique TCR beta sequences and approximately 280 Gb of sequence data. Roughly 300 gigabases of sequencing data and around 88 million unique TCR sequences made up an early release that covered several hundred HLA-typed donors. The genetic ancestry cluster associated with self-reported Caucasian donors included 80% to 90% of the roughly 390 genotyped donors. The study aimed to test whether cataloging public T cell receptors could reveal signatures of past pathogen exposure. The study used immunosequencing to profile the T cell repertoires of hundreds of subjects and linked those repertoires to cytomegalovirus serostatus. A separate validation cohort of over 95 different subjects was used in addition to the 666-subject first cohort. To predict cytomegalovirus infection status, the study brought together high-throughput TCR immunosequencing, statistical association of individual TCRs with disease status, and machine learning. In a later analysis, previously published TCR beta repertoires from hundreds of donors were re-analyzed and high-resolution HLA genotyping was added so that TCR occurrence patterns could be studied. Rather than drawing on any new phenotypic data, the later analysis identified candidate immune exposures from TCR beta sequences and the way those sequences occurred across donors. In an earlier analysis of roughly 540 of the donors, high-throughput TCR beta sequencing was used to judge whether each TCR beta V gene segment behaved as functional or pseudogenic. Donor age, sex, ethnicity and CMV serostatus were collected together with the repertoire data. A later genetic analysis used genome-wide SNP genotypes for about 55% of the 666 donors, treating that subset as a discovery cohort. Every repertoire in the discovery cohort had been generated on one and the same sequencing platform. HLA typing included class I and class II loci at four-digit resolution. The number of donors typed differed by locus, with roughly 620-630 for A, B, C, DRB1 and DQB1, over 500 for DQA1, 600 to 610 for DPA1, and some 450 for DPB1. About 5 DR-DQ haplotypes were handled as single units for association and clustering, since linkage in the cohort was strong. Among a few hundred genotyped donors of the cohort, an average of approximately 240,000 unique TCR beta nucleotide sequences were sequenced per donor, about a sixth of them non-productive. Summary of the overall study and its limitations: Because HLA typing was unavailable for some donors at each locus, only the typed subset was used in association tests. An association between a missense DCLRE1C variant and V-gene and J-gene trimming of TCR beta chains was found in a later genetic analysis and replicated in an independent cohort. According to a later analysis, TCR association rates differed among HLA loci, with DRB1 alleles showing the most associated TCRs and HLA-C alleles showing the fewest. The 87-base-pair reads could not distinguish some IMGT-functional V segments, including TRBV6-2 and TRBV6-3, so those segments were excluded. About 17 rarely observed V segments, including chromosome 9 orphons, were excluded from the earlier analysis of a few hundred of the donors because counts were too low. In both the original and validation cohorts, the classifier was reported to diagnose cytomegalovirus status with high specificity and sensitivity. In an earlier analysis of 587 of the donors, most TCR beta V segments appeared in productive rearrangements about 87% or about 30% of the time, broadly matching IMGT annotations. For the cohort, immune exposure information was limited to CMV serostatus. In a later analysis, HLA-associated TCR beta chains showed more clonal expansion and lower generation probabilities than non-associated chains that were equally common. Several of the top co-occurrence clusters appeared to be linked to parvovirus B19, influenza, CMV and Epstein-Barr virus, according to a later analysis. Sequencing depth was assumed to be roughly uniform across donors in the presence/absence analyses, though that assumption may not hold. Three of the identified cytomegalovirus-associated TCR beta chains were confirmed in vitro to be specific for cytomegalovirus antigens. A cluster of highly shared sequence variants was judged likely to represent a technical artifact of the sequencing pipeline. A further reported finding was that TCR beta sequences accurately predicted the HLA-A and HLA-B alleles for most subjects in the first cohort. While some public TCRs were present in many individuals, most TCR sequences turned up only very rarely across donors. In a later genetic analysis, fewer N-insertions in productive TCRs were reported among donors in an Asian-associated ancestry cluster than the roughly 640-donor mean. This cohort had only TCR beta chains sequenced, and the lack of alpha or paired-chain data limited which features could be detected. Specific HLA alleles were associated with roughly 17,000 TCR beta sequences at a false discovery rate of 0.05 in a later analysis. Linkage disequilibrium might explain the correlated functional status among segregating V segments, but an unknown experimental factor could not be ruled out. A later analysis found that most CMV-associated TCR beta chains appeared HLA-restricted, with HLA associations seemingly driven largely by CMV exposure. The study gave a list of some 150 TCR beta chains associated with cytomegalovirus. Strong co-occurrence of HLA alleles, especially DR and DQ, made assigning TCR associations to individual alleles difficult. It was suggested by the authors that the approach could potentially be generalized to other disease states and immunological phenotypes.

The library was generated by the immunoSEQ multiplex PCR assay. For the multiplex PCR, a mixture combining 60 forward primers for TCR Vbeta segments and 13 reverse primers for TCR Jbeta segments was used. Amplification of the CDR3 region of rearranged TCR beta genes was performed with a multiplex PCR assay on genomic DNA. On the Illumina HiSeq System, the amplified TCR beta libraries were sequenced as 87-base-pair reads. The paper's processing steps were these. A later analysis counted about 82 million unique TCR beta chains across the approximately 700 repertoires, and 10 million to 11 million of these chains were shared by at least two donors. Raw reads were error-corrected and collapsed into unique sequences with a nearest-neighbor algorithm that merged closely related sequences to remove PCR and sequencing errors. Alignment of CDR3 sequences to IMGT reference sequences was used to assign V, D and J gene segments. Each retained sequence needed at least a six-nucleotide match to both a V gene segment and a J gene segment. A rearrangement counted as productive if the CDR3 had no stop codons and remained in frame with V and J, and every other rearrangement counted as non-productive. CDR3 was defined by IMGT convention, running from the second conserved V-encoded cysteine to the conserved J-encoded phenylalanine. In an earlier analysis of more than 550 of the donors, sequences lacking an unambiguous match to a single V gene segment were excluded. In an earlier analysis of 587 of the donors, V segments were called functional above 56.7% productive rearrangements and were called segregating when the between-donor standard deviation exceeded 5%. A statistical classification framework was built for diagnosing cytomegalovirus status from the catalog of TCR beta chain sequences. A later analysis assigned V and J genes by comparing TCR nucleotide sequences with IMGT/GENE-DB human TR gene sequences. Using the TCRdist pipeline, a later analysis assigned CDR3 sequences along with most-parsimonious VDJ recombination scenarios. In a later analysis, each TCR beta chain was defined by its CDR3 amino acid sequence together with its V-gene family, and reads without a unique V-gene family were excluded. To address suspected cross-contamination and a sequencing artifact, a later analysis removed approximately 590 highly shared, low-generation-probability nucleotide sequences. A later analysis calculated a clonal expansion index for each public chain from normalized within-repertoire ranks of inferred template counts. Generation probabilities in a later analysis came from a VDJ recombination model fitted to out-of-frame rearrangements, and those results were checked against IGoR. Hypergeometric tests were used in a later analysis to score TCR-TCR, TCR-HLA and TCR-CMV co-occurrence, with a repertoire-size bias correction applied to the TCR pairs. A later analysis estimated false discovery rates by permuting HLA or CMV assignments 20 times. In a later analysis, co-occurring TCRs were grouped using DBSCAN, with TCRdist sequence similarity added in when clustering inside HLA-allele-positive subsets. Co-occurrence clustering excluded repertoires with fewer than 30,000 or more than 120,000 public chains, plus five with anomalous nucleotide sharing. Held by TCRdb, this immuneACCESS table contains in-frame sequences only and omits some clones. Under half of the omission traces to an unresolved V gene where checked; the cause of the rest is unknown. Clonal size and the V and J genes are those of that table, whereas D and trimming came from the DNA. The sample table contains around 100,000 clones; only one count was recorded for more than 65% of them. More than 1% of the sample rests with the top ten.

There are 15 amino acids in the CDR3, from cysteine to phenylalanine inclusive. Just CDR3 DNA is preserved here, 45 bases in frame from base 1. CDR1 LGHNA and CDR2 YSLEER are derived from the germline V gene. The germline ends are 13 bases apart after V is trimmed by 0 bases and J by 7 bases. In the case of this clone: The antigen it binds to is not known. Per-nucleotide qualities are absent, and no much larger clonotype sits a single base away.

The cohort consisted of 600 or so healthy bone marrow donors. At the time of sampling, every cohort member was nominally healthy, though immune exposures that went unrecorded were likely present. The donor was CMV seronegative and belonged to the group of around 400 seronegative cohort members. Each donor provided a peripheral blood sample, and peripheral blood mononuclear cells were used for TCR beta sequencing. Genomic DNA was extracted from the blood cell samples with the Qiagen DNeasy Blood Extraction Kit. The sequence was obtained from a woman between 18 and 30 years old in good health and CMV-seronegative. Recombination linked TRBV4-3 to TRBJ2-4, and possibly TRBD1, on 6 matching bases. Sequencing used PBMCs. The CDR3 protein sequence reads: CASSQDRGQGNIQYF. The nucleotide sequence is given as TGCGCCAGCAGCCAAGATCGTGGCCAGGGGAACATTCAGTACTTC.